This note documents a single TCR beta chain sequence. The data stem from a study of T-cell memory formation after mild COVID-19. As for the study in general: There were largely donor-specific TCR clusters.

The CDR3 is 18 residues long. J gave up 0 bases and V 3 bases, and 9 bases lay outside the gene matches. Germline V CDR1 and CDR2: SGHKS, YYEKEE (reference sequence). Constant-segment primers were used for 5'RACE, and the resulting TCR alpha and TCR beta cDNA libraries carried sample barcodes and UMIs. TCRdb reprocessed the 5' RACE reads via MiXCR and lists one record per CDR3 protein. The sample comprises 400,000 to 450,000 distinct CDR3 sequences, about 20% of which are singletons, and about 22% rests with the top ten. The source is a man between 18 and 29 years old who had mild COVID-19 (a few samples of this study predate the infection). Cell type and time point are not known. The sequenced sample consisted of PBMCs or a T cell subset sorted from them (not recorded which). The chain combines TRBV5-5 with TRBJ1-6; 7 nucleotides align to TRBD1. The CDR3 DNA is TGTGCCAGCAGCTCCAGGGGGTACCCGAGCTCCTATAATTCACCCCTCCACTTT. This translates into CASSSRGYPSSYNSPLHF.